The 7 T cell receptor beta chains below come from one sample, sequenced in a study of T cells in Graves' hyperthyroidism and ophthalmopathy. Template material for amplifying TCR beta CDR3 regions consisted of RNA transcripts. The TCR CDR3 first-round RT-PCR relied on the HTBI primer set. A single record per CDR3 protein comes from TCRdb applying MiXCR to the multiplex PCR reads. Seen here are 800,000 or so distinct CDR3 sequences, 38% observed once, and the top ten hold 7.5% to 9.5%. The sequenced sample consisted of blood. These receptors originate from a man in his late teens or twenties with Graves' hyperthyroidism.

J is TRBJ1-6 and V is TRBV9; 12 positions agree with TRBD1. The germline gives CDR1 SGDLS, CDR2 YYNGEE. V shed 4 bases, J shed 7 bases, and the junction held 9 bases outside the gene matches. The CDR3 spans 17 residues. The CDR3 DNA is TGTGCCAGCAGCCAGCGGGACAGGGGGCTCAGGAATTCACCCCTCCACTTT. Its protein product is CASSQRDRGLRNSPLHF.

This clonotype was recorded many times. This chain links TRBV7-9 with TRBJ2-6; D may be TRBD1 (5 bases). The CDR3 totals 15 residues. In germline, CDR1 is SEHNR, CDR2 FQNEAQ (reference sequence). V lost 5 bases to trimming and J lost 2 bases, with 10 bases between them. The CDR3 bases are TGTGCCAGCAGCGAGACAGTAGCTGGGGCCAACGTCCTGACTTTC. Protein product: CASSETVAGANVLTF.

The rearrangement uses TRBV10-3 and TRBJ1-1; a possible D gene is TRBD1 (5 bases). The CDR3 totals 15 residues. The germline CDR1 and CDR2 sequences are ENHRY and SYGVKD. CDR3 bases: TGTGTCAGCAGTTACAGCCGACAGCCAAACACTGAAGCTTTCTTT. Translation: CVSSYSRQPNTEAFF.

At least ten counts were recorded for this clonotype. V gene TRBV5-1 combines with J gene TRBJ1-6; tentative D call: TRBD1 (5 bases). CDR1 and CDR2 from the germline V gene are SGHRS and YFSETQ. The V end lost 4 bases, the J end lost 7 bases, and 12 bases lay between the germline ends. This CDR3 comprises 14 residues. For the CDR3, the DNA is TGCGCCAGCAGCCCGGGGGAGGCGAATTCACCCCTCCACTTT. Its translation: CASSPGEANSPLHF.

The rearrangement links TRBV29-1 to TRBJ1-2; D is unclear. There are 11 residues in the CDR3. The V and J ends lost 5 bases and 2 bases respectively, with 6 bases between them. Germline V lookup: CDR1 SQVTM, CDR2 ANQGSEA. The CDR3 spells CSVYSNYGYTF. CDR3 DNA: TGCAGCGTTTACAGCAACTATGGCTACACCTTC.

This clonotype was seen repeatedly, ten times or more. The rearrangement links TRBV10-3 to TRBJ2-7; 8 bases are a match to TRBD2. CDR1 and CDR2 (germline): ENHRY, SYGVKD. This CDR3 comprises 12 residues. Trimming at V came to 6 bases and at J to 6 bases, leaving 4 bases not matched to a gene. CDR3 DNA: TGTGCCATCAGCGTAGCGGGGTTCGAGCAGTACTTC. Protein sequence: CAISVAGFEQYF.

This clonotype was recorded at least ten times. The gene calls are TRBV20-1 and TRBJ1-5; D not certain. Looked up from germline, CDR1 is DFQATT and CDR2 is SNEGSKA (reference sequence). The V and J ends lost 6 bases and 1 base respectively, with 13 bases between them. The CDR3 contains 14 residues. Here the CDR3 reads CSARHGQSNQPQHF. CDR3 sequence (DNA): TGCAGTGCGAGACATGGGCAGAGCAATCAGCCCCAGCATTTT.